These 11 T cell receptor beta chains were sequenced from one sample in a study of T cell repertoires in cytomegalovirus infection. TCRdb re-derived calls from the reads in MiXCR, one entry per CDR3 protein. The sample has approximately 750,000 distinct CDR3 sequences, 35% to 45% seen once. Source material: PBMCs. Source of these receptors: a human donor in good health (CMV status not recorded). Some clones in this sample may be carry-over from other donors' samples.

The CDR3 spells CSVGGLRGPETQYF. The CDR3 bases are TGCAGCGTTGGGGGCCTCAGGGGTCCAGAGACCCAGTACTTC. This chain uses TRBV29-1 with TRBJ2-5; tentatively, D is TRBD1 (6 bases). The V end lost 4 bases, the J end lost 4 bases, and 16 bases lay between the germline ends. The CDR3 loop spans 14 amino acids. Germline V gives CDR1 SQVTM, CDR2 ANQGSEA. Full variable domain (remainder filled in from reference TRBV29-1 and TRBJ2-5): SAVISQKPSRDICQRGTSLTIQCQVDSQVTMMFWYRQQPGQSLTLIATANQGSEATYESGFVIDKFPISRPNLTFSTLTVSNMSPEDSSIYLCSVGGLRGPETQYFGPGTRLLVL.

Notes on this clonotype: The junction and the germline gene differ at one end; a read error may be behind it. The V call is TRBV5-6, the J call TRBJ2-7; TRBD2 might be the D (5 bases). This CDR3 has 15 residues. From germline, CDR1 is SGHDT and CDR2 YYEEEE. In DNA, the CDR3 is TGTGCCAGCAGCCCAGTGTTCGGGGTTCCCTACGCGCAGTACTTC. This codes for CASSPVFGVPYAQYF.

This clonotype was recorded a few times. V is TRBV7-2 and J is TRBJ2-3; D not resolved. The ends were cut back, 4 bases at V and 1 base at J, with 12 bases in the middle. The CDR3 is 15 amino acids. The germline V gene has CDR1 SGHTA and CDR2 FQGNSA. The CDR3 loop reads CASSSPRRGTDTQYF. The CDR3 coding sequence is TGTGCCAGCAGCTCGCCGCGAAGGGGCACAGATACGCAGTATTTT.

The V gene is TRBV6-2 or TRBV6-3, the J gene TRBJ2-3, with no clear D. Trimming shortened V by 2 bases and J by 2 bases, and 8 bases separated the two germline ends. Per the germline V gene, CDR1 is MNHEY and CDR2 is SVGEGT. This CDR3 is 14 amino acids long. Written as DNA, the CDR3 is TGTGCCAGCAGTTACGAGTGGTCCACAGATACGCAGTATTTT. Encoded protein: CASSYEWSTDTQYF.

V usage is TRBV7-3 and J usage is TRBJ2-2; 12 bases align to TRBD2. Germline values: CDR1 SGHTA, CDR2 FQGTGA. Trimming removed 0 bases from V and 4 bases from J; junction bases left unmatched: 3. CDR3 length: 17 residues. In DNA form, the CDR3 reads TGTGCCAGCAGCTTAACGAGGACTAGCGGGGCCACCGGGGAGCTGTTTTTT. It codes for CASSLTRTSGATGELFF.

This clonotype was observed a few times. The V call is TRBV6-1, the J call TRBJ2-1, with 15 bases identical to TRBD2. Germline V gene lookup returns CDR1 MNHNS and CDR2 SASEGT. There are 19 residues in the CDR3. J was trimmed by 2 bases and V by 6 bases; bases with no gene match: 11. The CDR3 region is CASSTEGLAGGPTYNEQFF. CDR3 nucleotides: TGTGCCAGCAGCACCGAGGGACTAGCGGGAGGACCTACCTACAATGAGCAGTTCTTC.

This sequence joins TRBV27 and TRBJ2-6, with D hard to call. From germline, CDR1 is MNHEY and CDR2 SMNVEV (reference sequence). The germline V and J ends were trimmed by 7 bases and 0 bases, with 4 bases remaining between them. The CDR3 consists of 13 residues. The CDR3 coding sequence is TGTGCCAGCAAGACCTCTGGGGCCAACGTCCTGACTTTC. It translates to CASKTSGANVLTF.

The chain couples TRBV27 to TRBJ2-7; 11 nucleotides agree with TRBD1. Germline CDR1 reads MNHEY; CDR2 reads SMNVEV (reference sequence). Germline trimming cut 3 bases from V and 2 bases from J; bases unmatched to any gene: 9. CDR3 length: 17 amino acids. As DNA, the CDR3 is TGTGCCAGCAGTTTCGGACAGGGGGCTTTTGTGACCTACGAGCAGTACTTC. This translates into CASSFGQGAFVTYEQYF.

This clonotype showed up just a few times. The V call is TRBV6-1, the J call TRBJ1-4; a weak D match, TRBD1 (6 bases). Trimming removed 2 bases from V and 8 bases from J, with 18 bases in between. This CDR3 is built from 16 residues. Germline CDR1 is MNHNS and CDR2 is SASEGT. The CDR3 DNA is TGTGCCAGCAGTGAATTGTTAGGGGGGAACAAGGAAAAACTGTTTTTT. Its translation: CASSELLGGNKEKLFF.

This clonotype has a handful of counts. The rearrangement joins TRBV10-3 to TRBJ2-2, with D perhaps matching TRBD2 (6 bases). From germline, CDR1 is ENHRY and CDR2 SYGVKD. The CDR3 spans 14 residues. V was pared by 7 bases and J by 0 bases, with 9 bases between. The CDR3 is CAITSGPNTGELFF. The DNA of the CDR3 is TGTGCCATCACGAGCGGGCCGAACACCGGGGAGCTGTTTTTT.

This clonotype was counted at least ten times. The chain joins TRBV7-2 to TRBJ1-1; 9 bases map to TRBD1. From germline, CDR1 is SGHTA and CDR2 FQGNSA. CDR3 length: 17 amino acids. J was trimmed by 1 base and V by 0 bases; bases with no gene match: 6. For the CDR3, the DNA is TGTGCCAGCAGCTTAGCGGTTGGGGGACAGGGGAACACTGAAGCTTTCTTT. This gives the protein CASSLAVGGQGNTEAFF.